The 10 T cell receptor beta chains presented below share a single source sample, sequenced in a study of cytomegalovirus exposure and HLA in healthy donors. Amplification used 60 Vbeta primers and 13 Jbeta primers. Generated by immunoSEQ multiplex PCR, the TCRdb table keeps only in-frame clones and is missing some. The sample gives about 160,000 clones, about 73% of which show up once; under 4% is in the top ten. The specimen sequenced was PBMCs. These receptors all come from a woman aged 40-49 years in good health and CMV-seronegative.

V usage is TRBV20-1 and J usage is TRBJ1-5; D call uncertain. The CDR3 sequence is 10 residues long. Trimming stripped 3 bases from V and 7 bases from J, with 4 bases between. CDR1 and CDR2 from the germline V gene are DFQATT and SNEGSKA (reference sequence). The CDR3 protein is CSASPQPQHF. Here the CDR3 DNA reads TGCAGTGCTAGTCCACAGCCCCAGCATTTT.

The gene calls are TRBV9 and TRBJ1-4; TRBD1 aligns across 8 bases. Trimming cost V 2 bases and J 6 bases; bases outside gene matches: 6. Germline assignment: CDR1 SGDLS and CDR2 YYNGEE. The length of the CDR3 is 15 residues. CDR3 coding DNA: TGTGCCAGCAGCGTCAGGGGGCTGGTGGATGAAAAACTGTTTTTT. Translation gives CASSVRGLVDEKLFF.

This clone showed up just once. The chain has TRBV4-1 and TRBJ2-3, with 7 nucleotides matching TRBD2. CDR3 length: 14 amino acids. Trimming removed 4 bases from V and 6 bases from J; junction bases left unmatched: 7. Germline CDR1 and CDR2: MGHRA and YSYEKL. CDR3 bases: TGCGCCAGCAGCCCAGGACTAGTTCCTGATACGCAGTATTTT. As protein: CASSPGLVPDTQYF.

V and J are TRBV19 and TRBJ2-5; TRBD1 matches at 7 bases. The CDR3 is made up of 15 amino acids. Germline lookup yields CDR1 LNHDA and CDR2 SQIVND (reference sequence). Trimming removed 4 bases from V and 0 bases from J; junction bases left unmatched: 5. CDR3 DNA: TGTGCCAGTAGTACACAGACAGGGTACCAAGAGACCCAGTACTTC. Encoded protein: CASSTQTGYQETQYF.

The J gene is TRBJ1-2, the V gene TRBV27, with D possibly TRBD1 on 6 matching bases. CDR3 length equals 16 residues. Deletions cut 3 bases from V and 0 bases from J, with 14 bases between. Germline CDR1 and CDR2: MNHEY and SMNVEV (reference sequence). The CDR3 reads CASSFGQRMSNYGYTF. Written as DNA, the CDR3 is TGTGCCAGCAGTTTCGGACAGCGCATGTCTAACTATGGCTACACCTTC.

This chain links TRBV2 with TRBJ2-1, with TRBD2 as a possible D gene (5 bases). The V end was cut by 2 bases, the J end by 1 base, with 9 bases between. Germline CDR1 is SNHLY and CDR2 is FYNNEI. This CDR3 has 15 residues. CDR3 nucleotide sequence: TGTGCCAGCAGTGAATCGCGGGTGTCCTACAATGAGCAGTTCTTC. This translates into CASSESRVSYNEQFF.

The chain combines TRBV6-1 with TRBJ1-4, with D unresolved. CDR1 MNHNS and CDR2 SASEGT come from the germline V gene. The V end lost 8 bases, the J end lost 3 bases, and 7 bases lay between the germline ends. CDR3 length: 12 residues. The CDR3 nucleotides read TGTGCCAGCTCGAGATCTAATGAAAAACTGTTTTTT. It translates to CASSRSNEKLFF.

The rearrangement links TRBV7-9 to TRBJ1-2; 8 bases match TRBD1. The CDR3 extends over 12 amino acids. Germline V gene data show CDR1 as SEHNR and CDR2 as FQNEAQ (reference sequence). V trimming: 5 bases; J trimming: 7 bases; junction bases outside the gene matches: 3. In nucleotides, the CDR3 is TGTGCCAGCAGCCCAGACAGGGGTGGCTACACCTTC. It encodes CASSPDRGGYTF.

This clone occurred a few times. This sequence joins TRBV15 and TRBJ2-4; 7 bases agree with TRBD1. Germline loops: CDR1 LNHNV, CDR2 YYDKDF (reference sequence). The CDR3 runs to 17 residues. V shed 0 bases, J shed 7 bases, and the junction held 12 bases outside the gene matches. This CDR3 reads CATSRETRTGGGNIQYF. CDR3 sequence (DNA): TGTGCCACCAGCAGAGAAACCCGGACAGGCGGCGGGAACATTCAGTACTTC.

The DNA of the CDR3 is TGTGCCAGCAGCTTATTAGGGGGCTATGGCTACACCTTC. Amino acid sequence: CASSLLGGYGYTF. The chain has TRBV5-6 and TRBJ1-2, with a weak D call TRBD1 (6 bases). Trimming removed 2 bases from V and 4 bases from J, with 9 bases in between. The CDR3 sequence is 13 residues long. Germline lookup yields CDR1 SGHDT and CDR2 YYEEEE.